The 17 T cell receptor beta chains listed next were all sequenced from one sample in a study of blood T cells in healthy people across ages. The use of a sample-barcoded 5' primer and a J-beta primer mix characterized a second PCR of roughly 7 to 12 cycles. TCRdb analysed the 5' RACE reads with MiXCR anew, one entry per CDR3 protein. The sample has hundreds of thousands of distinct CDR3 sequences, approximately 60% seen once; the top ten hold roughly 26%. Input material: blood. These receptor sequences come from a middle-aged man in good health.

This clonotype was found a few times. The chain uses TRBV18 and TRBJ1-4, with 12 nucleotides matching TRBD1. Germline CDR1 KGHSH, CDR2 LQKENI. The J segment lost 3 bases and the V segment lost 5 bases, leaving 7 bases of the junction unmatched. The length of the CDR3 is 17 residues. CDR3 nucleotide sequence: TGTGCCAGCTCATCAGCCGGGACAGGGGGCCCTAATGAAAAACTGTTTTTT. It encodes CASSSAGTGGPNEKLFF.

This clonotype showed up just a few times. This chain joins TRBV29-1 and TRBJ2-1; D is undetermined. The CDR3 consists of 13 residues. V was clipped by 7 bases and J by 3 bases, with 13 bases between them. The germline gives CDR1 SQVTM, CDR2 ANQGSEA. This CDR3 reads CSGEDQNYNEQFF. The CDR3 DNA reads TGCAGCGGCGAGGACCAAAACTACAATGAGCAGTTCTTC.

The V and J genes are TRBV28 and TRBJ1-5, with D possibly TRBD1 on 6 matching bases. Germline CDR1 and CDR2: MDHEN and SYDVKM. The CDR3 covers 15 residues. V was shortened by 2 bases and J by 7 bases, with 15 bases between the two germline ends. CDR3 amino acids: CASSLERGRRQPQHF. CDR3 DNA sequence: TGTGCCAGCAGTTTAGAACGGGGGCGCAGGCAGCCCCAGCATTTT. The full variable domain, completed using reference TRBV28 and TRBJ1-5, is DVKVTQSSRYLVKRTGEKVFLECVQDMDHENMFWYRQDPGLGLRLIYFSYDVKMKEKGDIPEGYSVSREKKERFSLILESASTNQTSMYLCASSLERGRRQPQHFGDGTRLSIL.

This clonotype appeared a few times. V is TRBV15 and J is TRBJ2-1; D is perhaps TRBD1 or TRBD2 (6 bases each). The V gene lost 1 base and the J gene lost 6 bases, with 19 bases spanning the gap. This CDR3 has 17 amino acids. CDR1 LNHNV and CDR2 YYDKDF come from the germline V gene (reference sequence). CDR3 region: CATSRAGARYVANEQFF. Here the CDR3 DNA reads TGTGCCACCAGCAGAGCGGGGGCCCGGTATGTCGCCAATGAGCAGTTCTTC.

The CDR3, as DNA: TGCAGCGTTGAAGGTCAAGGCGCTGAAGCTTTCTTT. It specifies CSVEGQGAEAFF. The chain combines TRBV29-1 with TRBJ1-1; D is undetermined. Trimming left V 1 base short and J 6 bases short, with 9 bases between. CDR3 length: 12 residues. Germline loops: CDR1 SQVTM, CDR2 ANQGSEA. The variable domain in full, with the rest retrieved from reference TRBV29-1 and TRBJ1-1, is SAVISQKPSRDICQRGTSLTIQCQVDSQVTMMFWYRQQPGQSLTLIATANQGSEATYESGFVIDKFPISRPNLTFSTLTVSNMSPEDSSIYLCSVEGQGAEAFFGQGTRLTVV.

This chain connects TRBV7-3 to TRBJ2-3; 9 positions match TRBD2. The germline CDR1 and CDR2 sequences are SGHTA and FQGTGA. This CDR3 comprises 16 residues. V trimming: 4 bases; J trimming: 5 bases; junction bases outside the gene matches: 10. CDR3 coding DNA: TGTGCCAGCAGCTCCCGGGCTAGCGGGGTGGTAGATACGCAGTATTTT. This translates into CASSSRASGVVDTQYF.

On this clonotype: This may be a read error: a much more frequent sequence differs by one nucleotide. This CDR3 reads CASSPLPTGTGDREQYF. In nucleotides, the CDR3 is TGTGCCAGCTCACCCTTACCGACCGGGACAGGGGATCGCGAGCAGTACTTC. The V call is TRBV18, the J call TRBJ2-5, with 10 bases identical to TRBD1. The DNA end is a closer match to TRBJ2-7, so the J assignment may be wrong. Germline V CDR1 and CDR2: KGHSH, LQKENI. The CDR3 is 17 amino acids.

The chain recombines TRBV25-1 with TRBJ1-2; D may be TRBD1 (5 bases). The CDR3 is made up of 15 amino acids. The germline gives CDR1 MGHDK, CDR2 SYGVNS. V gave up 2 bases and J gave up 6 bases, with 16 bases separating them. CDR3 sequence reads: CASSEHQGARDGYTF. The CDR3 nucleotides read TGTGCCAGCAGTGAACATCAAGGGGCGCGGGATGGCTACACCTTC.

This clonotype was counted only a few times. The V gene is TRBV4-3, the J gene TRBJ2-7; 10 bases agree with TRBD2. CDR3 length: 16 amino acids. Germline loops: CDR1 LGHNA, CDR2 YSLEER. V lost 1 base and J lost 3; bases outside the gene matches: 6. CDR3 nucleotides: TGCGCCAGCAGCCAAGGGACCGGGACTAGCGTCTACGAGCAGTACTTC. Translating it yields CASSQGTGTSVYEQYF.

Only a few counts were recorded for this clonotype. The chain combines TRBV27 with TRBJ1-1; 7 nucleotides line up with TRBD1. The length of the CDR3 is 13 residues. Germline-derived CDR1 and CDR2 are MNHEY and SMNVEV (reference sequence). The junction had 4 bases not matched to a gene; V was cut back by 6 bases and J by 3 bases. The DNA of the CDR3 is TGTGCCAGCAGCGACAGGGTGGACACTGAAGCTTTCTTT. Translating it yields CASSDRVDTEAFF.

This clonotype appeared a single time. The rearrangement joins TRBV20-1 to TRBJ1-2; a possible D gene is TRBD1 (5 bases). Germline assignment: CDR1 DFQATT and CDR2 SNEGSKA (reference sequence). V gave up 2 bases and J gave up 8 bases, with 15 bases separating them. This CDR3 is 13 amino acids long. For the CDR3, the DNA is TGCAGTGCTAGACTATTTGGACAAGGGGGCTACACCTTC. It encodes CSARLFGQGGYTF.

This clonotype was counted a few times. The genes are TRBV7-2 and TRBJ2-7; 9 nucleotides align to TRBD2. The germline gives CDR1 SGHTA, CDR2 FQGNSA. V lost 1 base to trimming and J lost 2 bases; unmatched junction nucleotides: 9. The CDR3 runs to 17 residues. The CDR3 DNA reads as TGTGCCAGCAGCTTAGGACTGTCTAGCGGGACTCCCTACGAGCAGTACTTC. Amino acid sequence: CASSLGLSSGTPYEQYF.

The chain uses TRBV3-1 and TRBJ1-2, with 10 bases matching TRBD1. V lost 6 bases, J lost 5 bases, and 9 bases stayed unmatched. This CDR3 contains 15 residues. Looked up from germline, CDR1 is LGHDT and CDR2 is YNNKEL (reference sequence). The CDR3 DNA sequence: TGTGCCAGCAGGGCGGACCGGGACAGGGGTTATGGCTACACCTTC. It specifies CASRADRDRGYGYTF.

The rearrangement joins TRBV11-3 to TRBJ2-7; TRBD1 or TRBD2 may be the D gene (5 bases each). The J call may be wrong; the DNA end is better matched by TRBJ2-5. The CDR3 runs 15 residues. CDR1 is SGHNT and CDR2 is YENEEA in the germline V gene. The CDR3 bases are TGTGCCAGCAGCTTAGATCAAGCGGACACGGAGACCCAGTACTTC. Protein: CASSLDQADTETQYF.

This clonotype was counted between two and nine times. The chain employs TRBV27 and TRBJ2-3, with TRBD2 matching over 14 bases. This CDR3 contains 15 residues. Germline-derived CDR1 and CDR2 are MNHEY and SMNVEV (reference sequence). V lost 6 bases to trimming and J lost 5 bases; unmatched junction nucleotides: 4. The CDR3 DNA sequence: TGTGCCAGCAGCCGAGGACTAGCGGGGGGAGATACGCAGTATTTT. This gives the protein CASSRGLAGGDTQYF.

This clonotype occurred a few times. The CDR3 spells CASGRPGSYEQYF. CDR3 nucleotides: TGTGCTAGTGGCCGCCCGGGTTCCTACGAGCAGTACTTC. V is TRBV12-5 and J is TRBJ2-7; the D is unclear. The V gene lost 6 bases and the J gene lost 1 base, with 10 bases spanning the gap. The CDR3 totals 13 residues. Per the germline V gene, CDR1 is LGHNT and CDR2 is FRNRAP.

The chain recombines TRBV6-5 with TRBJ1-2, with a tentative D call TRBD1 (6 bases). V lost 6 bases, J lost 6 bases, and 17 bases lay in between. The CDR3 has 14 residues. From germline, CDR1 is MNHEY and CDR2 SVGAGI. The CDR3 DNA reads TGTGCCAGCAGGGGGGCAGGGGTTCTCGATGGCTACACCTTC. It codes for CASRGAGVLDGYTF.